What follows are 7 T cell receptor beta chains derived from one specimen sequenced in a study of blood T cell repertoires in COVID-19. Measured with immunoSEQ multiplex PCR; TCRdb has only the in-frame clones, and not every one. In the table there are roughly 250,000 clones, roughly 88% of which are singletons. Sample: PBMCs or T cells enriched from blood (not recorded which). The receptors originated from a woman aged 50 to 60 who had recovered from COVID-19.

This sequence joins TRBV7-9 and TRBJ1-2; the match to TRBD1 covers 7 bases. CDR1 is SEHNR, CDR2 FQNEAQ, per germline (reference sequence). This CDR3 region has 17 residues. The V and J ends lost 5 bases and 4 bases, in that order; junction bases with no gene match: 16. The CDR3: CASSPPIRDRFFYGYTF. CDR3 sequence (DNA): TGTGCCAGCAGCCCACCAATCCGGGACAGATTTTTCTATGGCTACACCTTC.

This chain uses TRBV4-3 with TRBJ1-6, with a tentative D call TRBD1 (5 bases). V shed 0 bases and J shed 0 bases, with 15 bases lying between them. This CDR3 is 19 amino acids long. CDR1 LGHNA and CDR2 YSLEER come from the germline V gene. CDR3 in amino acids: CASSQDLGGVSSYNSPLHF. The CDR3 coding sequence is TGCGCCAGCAGCCAAGATCTGGGGGGAGTAAGCTCCTATAATTCACCCCTCCACTTT.

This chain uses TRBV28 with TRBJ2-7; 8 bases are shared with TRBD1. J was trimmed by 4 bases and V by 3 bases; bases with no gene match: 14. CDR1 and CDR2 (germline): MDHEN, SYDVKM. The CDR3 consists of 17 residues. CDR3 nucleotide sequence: TGTGCCAGCAGTTTTTCTTCCCGGACAGGGCAACTTTACGAGCAGTACTTC. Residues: CASSFSSRTGQLYEQYF.

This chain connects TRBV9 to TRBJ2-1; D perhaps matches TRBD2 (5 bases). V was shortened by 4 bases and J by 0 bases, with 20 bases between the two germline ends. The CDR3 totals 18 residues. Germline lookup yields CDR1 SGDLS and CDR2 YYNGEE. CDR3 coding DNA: TGTGCCAGCAGCCTCCGCCCTCCGGGAACCTCCTCCTACAATGAGCAGTTCTTC. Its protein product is CASSLRPPGTSSYNEQFF.

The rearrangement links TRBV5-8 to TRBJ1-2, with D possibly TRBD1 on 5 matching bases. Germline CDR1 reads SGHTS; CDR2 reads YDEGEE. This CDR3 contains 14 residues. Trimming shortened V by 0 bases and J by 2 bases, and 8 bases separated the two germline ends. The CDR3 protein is CASSLGQLNYGYTF. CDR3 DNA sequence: TGTGCCAGCAGCTTGGGACAGCTCAACTATGGCTACACCTTC.

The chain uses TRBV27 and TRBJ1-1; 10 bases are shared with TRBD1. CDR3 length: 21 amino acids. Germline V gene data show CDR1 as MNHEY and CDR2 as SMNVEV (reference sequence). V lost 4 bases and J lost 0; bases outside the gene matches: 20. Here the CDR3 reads CASSYRPGTGALLYMNTEAFF. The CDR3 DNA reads TGTGCCAGCAGTTATCGACCGGGGACAGGGGCCTTACTATACATGAACACTGAAGCTTTCTTT.

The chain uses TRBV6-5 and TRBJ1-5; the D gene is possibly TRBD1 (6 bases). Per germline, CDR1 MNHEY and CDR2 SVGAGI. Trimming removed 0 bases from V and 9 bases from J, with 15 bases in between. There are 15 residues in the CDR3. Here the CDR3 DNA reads TGTGCCAGCAGTTACTCAAGGGACACCCAGGGGCCCCAGCATTTT. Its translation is CASSYSRDTQGPQHF.